The text below deals with one T cell receptor beta chain. This sample was taken from a study of blood T cell repertoires in COVID-19. About the research overall: Samples representing acute and convalescent COVID-19 were sourced from the United States, Italy and Spain.

This CDR3 spans 15 amino acids. Germline V gene data show CDR1 as SGHDN and CDR2 as FVKESK. Trimming took off 0 bases at V and 2 bases at J, with 10 bases between the two ends. Data came from immunoSEQ multiplex PCR; TCRdb stores just in-frame clones and leaves some out. The data hold around 130,000 clones, with 82% observed a single time. The receptor's source is a human donor in a cohort sampled during active COVID-19. The sequenced sample was peripheral blood. This sequence joins TRBV14 and TRBJ1-2; a possible D gene is TRBD1 (5 bases). In DNA, the CDR3 is TGTGCCAGCAGCCAAGATCGGGGACTCAACTATGGCTACACCTTC. Translation gives CASSQDRGLNYGYTF. Full variable domain (outside the CDR3, taken from reference TRBV14 and TRBJ1-2): EAGVTQFPSHSVIEKGQTVTLRCDPISGHDNLYWYRRVMGKEIKFLLHFVKESKQDESGMPNNRFLAERTGGTYSTLKVQPAELEDSGVYFCASSQDRGLNYGYTFGSGTRLTVV.